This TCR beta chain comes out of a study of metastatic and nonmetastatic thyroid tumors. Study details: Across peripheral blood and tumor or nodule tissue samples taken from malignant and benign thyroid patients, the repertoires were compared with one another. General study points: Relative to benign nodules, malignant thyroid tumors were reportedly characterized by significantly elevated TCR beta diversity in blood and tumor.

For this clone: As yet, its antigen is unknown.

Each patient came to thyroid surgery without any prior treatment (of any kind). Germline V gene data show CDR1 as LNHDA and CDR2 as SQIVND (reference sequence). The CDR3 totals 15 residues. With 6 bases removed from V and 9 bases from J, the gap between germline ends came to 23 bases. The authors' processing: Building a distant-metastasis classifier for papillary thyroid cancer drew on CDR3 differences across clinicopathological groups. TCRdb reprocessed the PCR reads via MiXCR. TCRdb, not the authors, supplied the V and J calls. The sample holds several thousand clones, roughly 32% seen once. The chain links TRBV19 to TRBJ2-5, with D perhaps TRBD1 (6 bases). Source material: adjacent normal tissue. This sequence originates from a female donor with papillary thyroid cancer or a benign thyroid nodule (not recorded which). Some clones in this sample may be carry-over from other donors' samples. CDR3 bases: TGTGCCAGTAGATCCCTCACAGGGACCCAATCTCCCCAGTACTTC. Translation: CASRSLTGTQSPQYF. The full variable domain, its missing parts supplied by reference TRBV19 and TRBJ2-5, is DGGITQSPKYLFRKEGQNVTLSCEQNLNHDAMYWYRQDPGQGLRLIYYSQIVNDFQKGDIAEGYSVSREKKESFPLTVTSAQKNPTAFYLCASRSLTGTQSPQYFGPGTRLLVL.